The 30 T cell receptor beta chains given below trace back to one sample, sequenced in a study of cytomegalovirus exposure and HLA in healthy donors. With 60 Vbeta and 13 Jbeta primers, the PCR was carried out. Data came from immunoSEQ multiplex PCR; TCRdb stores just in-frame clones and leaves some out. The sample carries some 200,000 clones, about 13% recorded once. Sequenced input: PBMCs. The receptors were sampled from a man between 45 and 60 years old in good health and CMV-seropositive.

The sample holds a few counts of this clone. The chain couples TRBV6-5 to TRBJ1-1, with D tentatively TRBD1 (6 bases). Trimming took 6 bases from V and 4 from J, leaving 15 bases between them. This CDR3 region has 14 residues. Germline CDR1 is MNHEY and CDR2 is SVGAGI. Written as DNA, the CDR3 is TGTGCCAGCAGGTTTAACAGGGTCGGCACTGAAGCTTTCTTT. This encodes CASRFNRVGTEAFF.

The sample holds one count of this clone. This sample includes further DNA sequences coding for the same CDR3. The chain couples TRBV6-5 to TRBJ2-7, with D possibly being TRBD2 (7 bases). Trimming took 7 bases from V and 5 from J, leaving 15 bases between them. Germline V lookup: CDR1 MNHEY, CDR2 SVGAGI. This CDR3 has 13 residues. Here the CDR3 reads CASNEGGRHEQYF. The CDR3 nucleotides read TGTGCCAGCAACGAGGGGGGGAGGCACGAGCAGTACTTC.

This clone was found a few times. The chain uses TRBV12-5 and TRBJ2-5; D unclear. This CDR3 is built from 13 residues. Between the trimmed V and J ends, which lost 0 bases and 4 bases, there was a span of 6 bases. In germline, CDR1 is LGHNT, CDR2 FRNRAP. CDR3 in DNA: TGTGCTAGTGGTTTGGTACAGAGAGAGACCCAGTACTTC. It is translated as CASGLVQRETQYF.

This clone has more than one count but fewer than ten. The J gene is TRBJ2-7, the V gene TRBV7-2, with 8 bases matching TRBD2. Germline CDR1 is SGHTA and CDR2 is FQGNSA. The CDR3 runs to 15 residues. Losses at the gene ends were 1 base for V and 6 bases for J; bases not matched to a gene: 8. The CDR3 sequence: CASSLDATSVLEQYV. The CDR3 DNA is TGTGCCAGCAGCTTAGATGCGACTAGCGTCCTCGAGCAGTACGTC.

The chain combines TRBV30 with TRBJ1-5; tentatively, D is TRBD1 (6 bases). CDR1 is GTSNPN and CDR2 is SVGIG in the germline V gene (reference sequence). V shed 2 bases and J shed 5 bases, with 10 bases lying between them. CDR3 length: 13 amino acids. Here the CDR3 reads CAWSLGGDQPQHF. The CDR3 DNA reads TGTGCCTGGAGTCTAGGGGGTGATCAGCCCCAGCATTTT.

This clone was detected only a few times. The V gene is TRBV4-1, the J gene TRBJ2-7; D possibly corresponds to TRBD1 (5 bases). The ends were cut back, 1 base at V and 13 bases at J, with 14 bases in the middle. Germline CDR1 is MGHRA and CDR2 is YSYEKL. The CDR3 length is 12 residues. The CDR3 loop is CASSQAGAAIYF. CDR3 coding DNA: TGCGCCAGCAGCCAAGCTGGGGCAGCTATTTACTTC.

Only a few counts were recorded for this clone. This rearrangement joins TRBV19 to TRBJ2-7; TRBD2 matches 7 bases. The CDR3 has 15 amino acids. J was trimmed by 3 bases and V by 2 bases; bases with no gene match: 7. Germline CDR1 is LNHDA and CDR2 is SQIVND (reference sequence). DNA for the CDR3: TGTGCCAGTAGTATATCGAGCGGGACCAGCTACGAGCAGTACTTC. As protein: CASSISSGTSYEQYF.

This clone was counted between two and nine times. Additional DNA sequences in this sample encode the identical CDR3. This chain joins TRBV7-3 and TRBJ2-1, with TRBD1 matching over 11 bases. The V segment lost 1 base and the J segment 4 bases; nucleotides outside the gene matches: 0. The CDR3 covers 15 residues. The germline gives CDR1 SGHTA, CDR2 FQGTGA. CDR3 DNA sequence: TGTGCCAGCAGCTTAAGGGACAGGGGGTACAATGAGCAGTTCTTC. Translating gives CASSLRDRGYNEQFF. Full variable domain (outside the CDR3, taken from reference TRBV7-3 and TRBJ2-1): GAGVSQTPSNKVTEKGKYVELRCDPISGHTALYWYRQSLGQGPEFLIYFQGTGAADDSGLPNDRFFAVRPEGSVSTLKIQRTERGDSAVYLCASSLRDRGYNEQFFGPGTRLTVL.

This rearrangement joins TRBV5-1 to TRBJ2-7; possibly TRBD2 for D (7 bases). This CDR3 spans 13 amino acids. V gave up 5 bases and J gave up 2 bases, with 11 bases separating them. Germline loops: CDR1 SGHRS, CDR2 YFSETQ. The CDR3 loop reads CASRGRGTYEQYF. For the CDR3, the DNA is TGCGCCAGCAGGGGGAGGGGGACCTACGAGCAGTACTTC.

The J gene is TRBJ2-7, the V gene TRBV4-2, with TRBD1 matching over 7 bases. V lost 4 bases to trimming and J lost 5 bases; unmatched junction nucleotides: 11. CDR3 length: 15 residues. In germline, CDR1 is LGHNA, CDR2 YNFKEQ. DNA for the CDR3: TGTGCCAGCAGCCCGTTTGGGACAGAGGGGCACGAGCAGTACTTC. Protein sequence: CASSPFGTEGHEQYF.

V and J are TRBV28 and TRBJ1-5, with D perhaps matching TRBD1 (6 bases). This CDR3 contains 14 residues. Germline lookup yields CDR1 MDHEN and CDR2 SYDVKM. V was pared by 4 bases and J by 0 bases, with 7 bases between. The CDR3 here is CASSWTDSNQPQHF. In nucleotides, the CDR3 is TGTGCCAGCAGTTGGACAGATAGCAATCAGCCCCAGCATTTT.

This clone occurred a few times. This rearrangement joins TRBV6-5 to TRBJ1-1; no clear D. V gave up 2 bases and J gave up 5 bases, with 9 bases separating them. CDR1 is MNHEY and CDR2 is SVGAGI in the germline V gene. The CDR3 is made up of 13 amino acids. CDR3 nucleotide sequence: TGTGCCAGCAGTTACGAGGTGGGTACTGAAGCTTTCTTT. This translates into CASSYEVGTEAFF.

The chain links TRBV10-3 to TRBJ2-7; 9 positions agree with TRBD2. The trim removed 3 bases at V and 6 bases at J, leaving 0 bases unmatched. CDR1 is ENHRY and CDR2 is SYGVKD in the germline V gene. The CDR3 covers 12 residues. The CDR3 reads CAISEAGGEQYV. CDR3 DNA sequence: TGTGCCATCAGTGAAGCGGGGGGCGAGCAGTACGTC.

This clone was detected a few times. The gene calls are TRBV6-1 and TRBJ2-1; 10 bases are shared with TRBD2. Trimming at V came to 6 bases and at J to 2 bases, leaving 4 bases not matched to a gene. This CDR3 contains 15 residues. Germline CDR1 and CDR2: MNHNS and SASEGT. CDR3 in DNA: TGTGCCAGCAGGGCTCTAGCGGGGGCCTACAATGAGCAGTTCTTC. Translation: CASRALAGAYNEQFF.

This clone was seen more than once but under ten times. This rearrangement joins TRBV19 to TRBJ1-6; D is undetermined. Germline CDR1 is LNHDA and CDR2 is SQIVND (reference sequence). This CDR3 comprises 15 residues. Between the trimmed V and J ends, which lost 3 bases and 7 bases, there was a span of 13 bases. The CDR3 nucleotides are TGTGCCAGTAGTATGGGCGCCGGAACAAATTCACCCCTCCACTTT. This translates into CASSMGAGTNSPLHF.

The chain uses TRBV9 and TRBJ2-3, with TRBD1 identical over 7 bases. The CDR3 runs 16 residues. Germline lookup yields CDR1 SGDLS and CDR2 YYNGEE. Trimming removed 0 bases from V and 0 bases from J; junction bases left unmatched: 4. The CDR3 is CASSVEGGPSTDTQYF. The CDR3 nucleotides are TGTGCCAGCAGCGTAGAAGGGGGCCCCAGCACAGATACGCAGTATTTT.

In DNA form, the CDR3 reads TGTGCCAGCAGCCAAGACCTTTCCGGGACAGCCTCTGGAAACACCATATATTTT. Its protein is CASSQDLSGTASGNTIYF. This chain uses TRBV14 with TRBJ1-3; 7 nucleotides match TRBD1. Germline V gives CDR1 SGHDN, CDR2 FVKESK. CDR3 length: 18 residues. Trimming at V came to 0 bases and at J to 0 bases, leaving 8 bases not matched to a gene.

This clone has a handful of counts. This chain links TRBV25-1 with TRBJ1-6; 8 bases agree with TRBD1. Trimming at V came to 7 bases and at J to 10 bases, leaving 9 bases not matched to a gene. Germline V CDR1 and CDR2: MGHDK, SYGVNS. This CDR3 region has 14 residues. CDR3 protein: CASNQGAWSSPLHF. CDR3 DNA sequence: TGTGCCAGCAACCAGGGGGCATGGAGCTCACCCCTCCACTTT.

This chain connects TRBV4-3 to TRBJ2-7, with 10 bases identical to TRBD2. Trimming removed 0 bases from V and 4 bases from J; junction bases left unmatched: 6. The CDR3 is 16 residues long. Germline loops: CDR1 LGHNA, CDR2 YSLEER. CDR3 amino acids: CASSQELSGGAYEQYF. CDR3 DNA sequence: TGCGCCAGCAGCCAAGAACTAAGCGGGGGGGCTTACGAGCAGTACTTC.

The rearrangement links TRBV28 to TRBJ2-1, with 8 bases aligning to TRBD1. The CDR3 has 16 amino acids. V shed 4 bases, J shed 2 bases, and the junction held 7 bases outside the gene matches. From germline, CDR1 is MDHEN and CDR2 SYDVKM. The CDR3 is CASSSQGANPYNEQFF. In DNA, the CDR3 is TGTGCCAGCAGTTCCCAGGGGGCCAATCCCTACAATGAGCAGTTCTTC.

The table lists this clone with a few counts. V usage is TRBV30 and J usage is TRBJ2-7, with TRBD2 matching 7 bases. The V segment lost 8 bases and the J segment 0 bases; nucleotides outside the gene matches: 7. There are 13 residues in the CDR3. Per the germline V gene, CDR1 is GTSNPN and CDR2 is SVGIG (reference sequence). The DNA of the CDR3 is TGTGCCGGATCGAGCGGGGACTCCTACGAGCAGTACTTC. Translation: CAGSSGDSYEQYF.

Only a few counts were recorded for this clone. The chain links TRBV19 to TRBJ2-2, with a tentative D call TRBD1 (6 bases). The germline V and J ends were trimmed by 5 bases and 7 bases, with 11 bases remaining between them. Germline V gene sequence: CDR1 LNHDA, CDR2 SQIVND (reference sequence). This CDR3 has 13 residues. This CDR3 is CASSVQGIGELFF. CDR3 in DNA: TGTGCCAGTAGTGTACAGGGCATCGGGGAGCTGTTTTTT.

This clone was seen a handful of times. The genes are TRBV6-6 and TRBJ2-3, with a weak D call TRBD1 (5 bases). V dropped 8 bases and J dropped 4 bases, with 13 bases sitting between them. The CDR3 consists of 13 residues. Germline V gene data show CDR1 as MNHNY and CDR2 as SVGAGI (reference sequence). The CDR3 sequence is CASFRVGADTQYF. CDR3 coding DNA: TGTGCCAGCTTCAGGGTTGGAGCAGATACGCAGTATTTT.

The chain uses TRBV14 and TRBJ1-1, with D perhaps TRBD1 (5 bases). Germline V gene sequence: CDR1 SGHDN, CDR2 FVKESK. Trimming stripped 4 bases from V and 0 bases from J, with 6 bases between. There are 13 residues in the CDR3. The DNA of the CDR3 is TGTGCCAGCAGCCGACAGATGAACACTGAAGCTTTCTTT. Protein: CASSRQMNTEAFF.

CDR3 bases: TGTGCCAGCAGCCCACCGGCGGTGGGTGGGACCCAGTACTTC. Translated: CASSPPAVGGTQYF. V gene TRBV11-2 combines with J gene TRBJ2-5, with D unresolved. The V end was cut by 5 bases, the J end by 7 bases, with 17 bases between. The CDR3 contains 14 residues. Germline V gene sequence: CDR1 SGHAT, CDR2 FQNNGV.

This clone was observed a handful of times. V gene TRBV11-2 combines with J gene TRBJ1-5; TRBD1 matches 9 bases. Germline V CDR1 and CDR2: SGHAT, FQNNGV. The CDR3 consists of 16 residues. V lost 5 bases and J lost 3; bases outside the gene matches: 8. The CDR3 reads CASSLLGQGPNQPQHF. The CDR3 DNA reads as TGTGCCAGCAGCCTTTTAGGACAGGGGCCCAATCAGCCCCAGCATTTT.

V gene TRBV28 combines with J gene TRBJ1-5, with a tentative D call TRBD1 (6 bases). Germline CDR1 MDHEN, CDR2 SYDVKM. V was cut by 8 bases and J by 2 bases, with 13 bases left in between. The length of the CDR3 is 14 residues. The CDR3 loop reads CASRLYRGNQPQHF. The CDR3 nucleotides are TGTGCCAGCCGACTTTACAGGGGCAATCAGCCCCAGCATTTT.

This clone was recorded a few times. CDR3 protein: CATHRGAETNEKLFF. The CDR3 region has the DNA TGTGCCACTCACCGGGGGGCGGAAACTAATGAAAAACTGTTTTTT. The chain employs TRBV5-4 and TRBJ1-4; a possible D gene is TRBD1 (6 bases). CDR3 length: 15 residues. Germline V lookup: CDR1 SGHNT, CDR2 YYREEE (reference sequence). Trimming shortened V by 9 bases and J by 1 base, and 16 bases separated the two germline ends.

The CDR3 DNA sequence: TGTGCCAGCAGCTTGGCGTCCGCTGGAAACACCATATATTTT. Translation gives CASSLASAGNTIYF. The genes are TRBV5-6 and TRBJ1-3; D gene uncertain. Deletions cut 0 bases from V and 2 bases from J, with 6 bases between. CDR3 length: 14 residues. CDR1 is SGHDT and CDR2 is YYEEEE in the germline V gene.

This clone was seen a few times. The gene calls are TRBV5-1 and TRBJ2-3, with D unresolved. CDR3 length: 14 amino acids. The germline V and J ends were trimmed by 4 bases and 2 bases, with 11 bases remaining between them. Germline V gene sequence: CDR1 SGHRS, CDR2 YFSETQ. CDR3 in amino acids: CASSPRTSTDTQYF. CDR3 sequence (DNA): TGCGCCAGCAGCCCCAGAACCTCCACAGATACGCAGTATTTT.